Below are 31 T cell receptor beta chains sequenced from a single sample in a study of response to subunit inactivated influenza vaccine. TCRdb fed the RT-PCR reads into MiXCR, producing one record per CDR3 protein. The profile shows roughly 500,000 distinct CDR3 sequences, about 15% of them singletons. The material was CD4+ T cells sorted from PBMCs, obtained around 25 months after vaccination. Receptors were obtained from a man aged 45-69 years who received an inactivated influenza vaccine.

This chain links TRBV29-1 with TRBJ2-1; 15 nucleotides line up with TRBD2. Losses at the gene ends were 6 bases for V and 9 bases for J; bases not matched to a gene: 9. This CDR3 is built from 15 residues. Germline V CDR1 and CDR2: SQVTM, ANQGSEA. The CDR3 is CSVSGLAGGLGEQFF. CDR3 DNA: TGCAGCGTCAGCGGACTAGCGGGAGGGCTCGGTGAGCAGTTCTTC.

This clonotype was seen repeatedly, ten times or more. The V gene is TRBV6-5, the J gene TRBJ2-7, with D hard to call. The CDR3 has 15 residues. CDR1 and CDR2 from the germline V gene are MNHEY and SVGAGI. The V end lost 3 bases, the J end lost 3 bases, and 15 bases lay between the germline ends. CDR3 nucleotides: TGTGCCAGCAGTTATTTACTGTCAACCGACTACGAGCAGTACTTC. Its translation is CASSYLLSTDYEQYF.

This clonotype was counted only a few times. The V call is TRBV5-1, the J call TRBJ1-2; possible D gene TRBD1, 6 bases. CDR1 is SGHRS and CDR2 is YFSETQ in the germline V gene. The CDR3 runs to 15 residues. V lost 4 bases and J 3 bases, leaving 16 bases between the germline ends. This CDR3 is CASSPDGAGDYGYTF. The CDR3 DNA reads as TGCGCCAGCAGCCCCGATGGGGCAGGGGACTATGGCTACACCTTC. The full variable domain, completed using reference TRBV5-1 and TRBJ1-2, is KAGVTQTPRYLIKTRGQQVTLSCSPISGHRSVSWYQQTPGQGLQFLFEYFSETQRNKGNFPGRFSGRQFSNSRSEMNVSTLELGDSALYLCASSPDGAGDYGYTFGSGTRLTVV.

V gene TRBV21-1 combines with J gene TRBJ2-1. TRBV21-1 is assigned pseudogene status. The CDR3 runs 12 residues. The CDR3 here is CASSLWNLKQFF. CDR3 nucleotide sequence: TGTGCCAGCAGCCTCTGGAACTTGAAGCAGTTCTTC.

This clonotype was seen more than once but under ten times. The gene calls are TRBV9 and TRBJ1-1, with 8 bases aligning to TRBD1. Germline V lookup: CDR1 SGDLS, CDR2 YYNGEE. Trimming removed 4 bases from V and 12 bases from J; junction bases left unmatched: 11. CDR3 size: 13 residues. This CDR3 is CASSPYPGQESFF. CDR3 bases: TGTGCCAGCAGCCCGTACCCGGGACAGGAATCTTTCTTT.

This chain links TRBV7-9 with TRBJ1-4; TRBD1 agrees at 12 bases. Germline CDR1 reads SEHNR; CDR2 reads FQNEAQ (reference sequence). The CDR3 runs to 14 residues. The junction had 5 bases not matched to a gene; V was cut back by 5 bases and J by 10 bases. The DNA of the CDR3 is TGTGCCAGCAGCCCCAGGGACAGGGGGCGAAAACTGTTTTTT. As protein: CASSPRDRGRKLFF.

This clonotype was counted only a few times. This rearrangement joins TRBV20-1 to TRBJ2-5; D call uncertain. CDR1 DFQATT and CDR2 SNEGSKA come from the germline V gene (reference sequence). The CDR3 contains 13 residues. The V end was cut by 0 bases, the J end by 4 bases, with 9 bases between. The CDR3 spells CSARDVNGETQYF. The CDR3 DNA is TGCAGTGCTAGAGATGTGAACGGAGAGACCCAGTACTTC.

This chain links TRBV14 with TRBJ2-7, with TRBD2 matching over 10 bases. CDR1 and CDR2 (germline): SGHDN, FVKESK. There are 14 residues in the CDR3. The J segment lost 4 bases and the V segment lost 3 bases, leaving 3 bases of the junction unmatched. The CDR3 nucleotides read TGTGCCAGCAGCCAGGCTAGCGGGAGTTACGAGCAGTACTTC. The encoded protein is CASSQASGSYEQYF.

The chain combines TRBV20-1 with TRBJ2-5; 7 bases line up with TRBD1. Germline V gene data show CDR1 as DFQATT and CDR2 as SNEGSKA (reference sequence). CDR3 size: 15 residues. With 0 bases clipped from V and 1 base from J, the junction kept 5 bases outside the gene matches. The chain's CDR3 is CSARDGQEVQETQYF. In DNA form, the CDR3 reads TGCAGTGCTAGAGATGGACAGGAGGTCCAAGAGACCCAGTACTTC.

This clonotype was counted a few times. V is TRBV20-1 and J is TRBJ2-7, with D tentatively TRBD2 (5 bases). Germline lookup yields CDR1 DFQATT and CDR2 SNEGSKA (reference sequence). V lost 5 bases, J lost 0 bases, and 17 bases lay in between. This CDR3 is 15 amino acids long. DNA for the CDR3: TGCAGTGCTCCAACTAGGCGTTCCCTCTCCTACGAGCAGTACTTC. It encodes CSAPTRRSLSYEQYF.

This clonotype occurred a few times. This chain links TRBV4-2 with TRBJ1-4; D might be TRBD1 (6 bases). The germline V gene has CDR1 LGHNA and CDR2 YNFKEQ. V lost 4 bases and J 8 bases, leaving 11 bases between the germline ends. The CDR3 runs to 13 residues. CDR3 region: CASSLRTEEKLFF. The CDR3 DNA reads TGTGCCAGCAGCCTACGGACAGAGGAAAAACTGTTTTTT.

This clonotype was seen more than once but under ten times. V usage is TRBV11-2 and J usage is TRBJ2-1; no clear D gene. The germline V gene has CDR1 SGHAT and CDR2 FQNNGV. V was clipped by 3 bases and J by 12 bases, with 12 bases between them. The CDR3 runs to 12 residues. CDR3 protein: CASSFGAVSQFF. CDR3 DNA sequence: TGTGCCAGCAGCTTCGGAGCCGTGTCGCAGTTCTTC.

The gene calls are TRBV14 and TRBJ1-1, with a tentative D call TRBD1 (5 bases). Trimming took 1 base from V and 9 from J, leaving 15 bases between them. Germline V lookup: CDR1 SGHDN, CDR2 FVKESK. The CDR3 covers 14 residues. CDR3: CASSQGYGGGKAFF. The CDR3 nucleotides are TGTGCCAGCAGCCAAGGATACGGTGGGGGGAAAGCTTTCTTT.

The V gene is TRBV5-1, the J gene TRBJ2-7; perhaps TRBD1 as D (5 bases). V lost 0 bases to trimming and J lost 6 bases, with 13 bases between them. The CDR3 totals 14 residues. The germline V gene has CDR1 SGHRS and CDR2 YFSETQ. The CDR3 loop reads CASSLAPGRGEQYF. CDR3 sequence (DNA): TGCGCCAGCAGCTTGGCCCCCGGAAGGGGCGAGCAGTACTTC.

The chain carries TRBV4-2 and TRBJ2-5; D ambiguous. V lost 0 bases to trimming and J lost 5 bases, with 7 bases between them. The CDR3 extends over 13 amino acids. Per germline, CDR1 LGHNA and CDR2 YNFKEQ. CDR3 amino acids: CASSQERIETQYF. The CDR3 DNA reads TGTGCCAGCAGCCAAGAGAGGATCGAGACCCAGTACTTC.

This clonotype was seen more than once but under ten times. The gene calls are TRBV4-3 and TRBJ2-5; 7 bases map to TRBD2. Germline assignment: CDR1 LGHNA and CDR2 YSLEER. This CDR3 has 15 amino acids. J was trimmed by 5 bases and V by 2 bases; bases with no gene match: 8. The CDR3: CASSQKAGTWETQYF. CDR3 in DNA: TGCGCCAGCAGCCAAAAAGCGGGGACCTGGGAGACCCAGTACTTC.

The chain joins TRBV6-2 or TRBV6-3 to TRBJ1-1; weak D call: TRBD1 (5 bases). Germline V gene lookup returns CDR1 MNHEY and CDR2 SVGEGT. The germline V and J ends were trimmed by 7 bases and 7 bases, with 19 bases remaining between them. The CDR3 is 14 residues long. The CDR3 sequence: CASKRLRGVNEAFF. In DNA form, the CDR3 reads TGTGCCAGCAAGAGATTGCGGGGGGTAAATGAAGCTTTCTTT.

The chain joins TRBV15 to TRBJ2-1, with D uncertain. The CDR3 is 14 residues long. The V and J ends lost 6 bases and 7 bases respectively, with 16 bases between them. Germline values: CDR1 LNHNV, CDR2 YYDKDF (reference sequence). The CDR3 region is CATSLLHPENEQFF. CDR3 nucleotides: TGTGCCACCAGTCTTCTCCACCCGGAGAATGAGCAGTTCTTC.

This clonotype has only a few counts. The V gene is TRBV9, the J gene TRBJ2-1, with a weak D call TRBD1 (6 bases). The V end lost 0 bases, the J end lost 0 bases, and 10 bases lay between the germline ends. This CDR3 comprises 16 residues. The germline V gene has CDR1 SGDLS and CDR2 YYNGEE. DNA of the CDR3: TGTGCCAGCAGCGTAGAAGGCAGGGGCTCCTACAATGAGCAGTTCTTC. Translation gives CASSVEGRGSYNEQFF.

The chain has TRBV5-7 and TRBJ1-5; the D gene is possibly TRBD1 (6 bases). TRBV5-7 counts as an open reading frame of uncertain function. With 4 bases removed from V and 2 bases from J, the gap between germline ends came to 22 bases. The CDR3 extends over 18 amino acids. CDR3 in DNA: TGTGCCAGCAGCCGTACCGCAGGGGCGCTAAGGGGCAATCAGCCCCAGCATTTT. Protein product: CASSRTAGALRGNQPQHF.

This clonotype has more than one count but fewer than ten. The rearrangement links TRBV15 to TRBJ1-1; 7 nucleotides match TRBD1. Germline CDR1 is LNHNV and CDR2 is YYDKDF (reference sequence). The CDR3 runs 14 residues. V shed 5 bases and J 1 base; nucleotides not matched to a gene: 4. The CDR3 sequence is CATSRRQGNTEAFF. The DNA of the CDR3 is TGTGCCACCAGCCGGAGACAGGGGAACACTGAAGCTTTCTTT.

This clonotype came up many times. The gene calls are TRBV18 and TRBJ1-4; possible D gene TRBD1, 5 bases. This CDR3 spans 15 amino acids. The germline CDR1 and CDR2 sequences are KGHSH and LQKENI. The V end lost 0 bases, the J end lost 7 bases, and 12 bases lay between the germline ends. CDR3 sequence reads: CASSPPAGQAEKLFF. The CDR3 DNA reads as TGTGCCAGCTCACCACCGGCAGGGCAGGCTGAAAAACTGTTTTTT. The variable domain in full, completed from reference TRBV18 and TRBJ1-4, reads NAGVMQNPRHLVRRRGQEARLRCSPMKGHSHVYWYRQLPEEGLKFMVYLQKENIIDESGMPKERFSAEFPKEGPSILRIQQVVRGDSAAYFCASSPPAGQAEKLFFGSGTQLSVL.

This clonotype was observed a handful of times. The rearrangement joins TRBV5-1 to TRBJ2-1, with TRBD1 matching 7 bases. The CDR3 contains 12 residues. CDR1 and CDR2 from the germline V gene are SGHRS and YFSETQ. Trimming cost V 4 bases and J 9 bases; bases outside gene matches: 4. DNA for the CDR3: TGCGCCAGCAGCGCGACAGGGTTTGAGCAGTTCTTC. This encodes CASSATGFEQFF.

J is TRBJ2-2 and V is TRBV2, with 8 bases matching TRBD2. CDR1 and CDR2 (germline): SNHLY, FYNNEI. The V and J ends lost 5 bases and 5 bases, in that order; junction bases with no gene match: 13. This CDR3 has 17 amino acids. As DNA, the CDR3 is TGTGCCAGCAGTTACACTCTAGCGGGCGGGGTTACCGGGGAGCTGTTTTTT. It codes for CASSYTLAGGVTGELFF. Combining the CDR3 with reference TRBV2 and TRBJ2-2 gives the whole variable domain EPEVTQTPSHQVTQMGQEVILRCVPISNHLYFYWYRQILGQKVEFLVSFYNNEISEKSEIFDDQFSVERPDGSNFTLKIRSTKLEDSAMYFCASSYTLAGGVTGELFFGEGSRLTVL.

This clonotype has a handful of counts. The rearrangement links TRBV6-6 to TRBJ1-2; 8 nucleotides match TRBD1. Looked up from germline, CDR1 is MNHNY and CDR2 is SVGAGI (reference sequence). The CDR3 length is 13 residues. Trimming at V came to 1 base and at J to 6 bases, leaving 1 base not matched to a gene. In DNA, the CDR3 is TGTGCCAGCAGTTACTGGACAGGGAATGGCTACACCTTC. Protein product: CASSYWTGNGYTF.

This clonotype was picked up many times. The chain uses TRBV5-1 and TRBJ2-7, with TRBD2 as a possible D gene (5 bases). The CDR3 totals 14 residues. Trimming shortened V by 4 bases and J by 7 bases, and 18 bases separated the two germline ends. Germline CDR1 is SGHRS and CDR2 is YFSETQ. The CDR3 bases are TGCGCCAGCAGCCGAATGTCGCTCACGGGGGAGCAGTACTTC. Its translation is CASSRMSLTGEQYF. Looking up the rest from reference TRBV5-1 and TRBJ2-7 gives the full variable domain: KAGVTQTPRYLIKTRGQQVTLSCSPISGHRSVSWYQQTPGQGLQFLFEYFSETQRNKGNFPGRFSGRQFSNSRSEMNVSTLELGDSALYLCASSRMSLTGEQYFGPGTRLTVT.

This clonotype was found a few times. The V gene is TRBV10-2, the J gene TRBJ2-5; no clear D gene. The germline V and J ends were trimmed by 3 bases and 5 bases, with 4 bases remaining between them. CDR1 is WSHSY, CDR2 SAAADI, per germline. The CDR3 sequence is 11 residues long. The CDR3 reads CASSDGETQYF. The CDR3 nucleotides are TGCGCCAGCAGTGACGGGGAGACCCAGTACTTC.

The chain combines TRBV20-1 with TRBJ1-2; D is unclear. V was pared by 1 base and J by 6 bases, with 9 bases between. The germline CDR1 and CDR2 sequences are DFQATT and SNEGSKA (reference sequence). The CDR3 sequence is 12 residues long. CDR3 nucleotide sequence: TGCAGTGCTAGAGGCAGGATACATGGCTACACCTTC. Translating it yields CSARGRIHGYTF.

The chain employs TRBV12-3 or TRBV12-4 and TRBJ2-1, with D perhaps TRBD2 (5 bases). Trimming took 1 base from V and 9 from J, leaving 16 bases between them. The CDR3 spans 15 residues. In DNA, the CDR3 is TGTGCCAGCAGTTTAGGGGCATTCGAACGGGGTGAGCAGTTCTTC. It encodes CASSLGAFERGEQFF.

The chain joins TRBV4-2 to TRBJ1-2; 7 bases align to TRBD1. The ends lost 1 base at V and 8 bases at J; junction bases unmatched: 7. The CDR3 sequence is 14 residues long. The V gene's germline CDR1 is LGHNA and CDR2 YNFKEQ. The CDR3 loop reads CASSQVAQGEGYTF. The CDR3 coding sequence is TGTGCCAGCAGCCAAGTAGCCCAGGGGGAAGGCTACACCTTC.

This clonotype showed up just a few times. The chain carries TRBV11-2 and TRBJ1-6; no definite D call. Germline-derived CDR1 and CDR2 are SGHAT and FQNNGV. The CDR3 is 15 residues long. V shed 9 bases and J shed 0 bases, with 12 bases lying between them. CDR3 in DNA: TGTGCCAGGAAGCTTCCTAGCTCCTATAATTCACCCCTCCACTTT. This sequence encodes CARKLPSSYNSPLHF.